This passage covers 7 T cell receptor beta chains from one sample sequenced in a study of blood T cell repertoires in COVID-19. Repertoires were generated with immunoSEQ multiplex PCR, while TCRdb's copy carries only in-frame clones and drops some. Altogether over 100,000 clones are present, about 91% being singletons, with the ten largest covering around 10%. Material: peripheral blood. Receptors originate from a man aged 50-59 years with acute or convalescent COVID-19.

The CDR3 here is CASSSRTGGGSPLHF. CDR3 bases: TGTGCCAGCAGCTCTCGGACAGGGGGCGGTTCACCCCTCCACTTT. The chain is built from TRBV5-5 and TRBJ1-6; the match to TRBD1 covers 11 bases. Germline CDR1 and CDR2: SGHKS and YYEKEE (reference sequence). V was clipped by 3 bases and J by 9 bases; unmatched bases: 5. This CDR3 is built from 15 residues.

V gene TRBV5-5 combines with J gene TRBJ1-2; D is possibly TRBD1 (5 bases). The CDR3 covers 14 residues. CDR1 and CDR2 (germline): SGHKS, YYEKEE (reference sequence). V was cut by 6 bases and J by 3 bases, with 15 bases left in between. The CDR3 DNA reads TGTGCCAGCAACAGGCAGGATACAGACTATGGCTACACCTTC. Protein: CASNRQDTDYGYTF.

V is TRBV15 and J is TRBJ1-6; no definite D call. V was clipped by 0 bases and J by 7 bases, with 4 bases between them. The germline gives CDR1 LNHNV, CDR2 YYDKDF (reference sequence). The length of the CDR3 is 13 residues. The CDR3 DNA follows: TGTGCCACCAGCAGAGACCAGAATTCACCCCTCCACTTT. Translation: CATSRDQNSPLHF.

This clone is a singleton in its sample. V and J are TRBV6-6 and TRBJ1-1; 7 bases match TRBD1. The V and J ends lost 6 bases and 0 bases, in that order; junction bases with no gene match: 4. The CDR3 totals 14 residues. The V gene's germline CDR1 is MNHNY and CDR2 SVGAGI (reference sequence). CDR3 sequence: CASSQTGVNTEAFF. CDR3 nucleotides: TGTGCCAGCAGCCAAACAGGGGTGAACACTGAAGCTTTCTTT.

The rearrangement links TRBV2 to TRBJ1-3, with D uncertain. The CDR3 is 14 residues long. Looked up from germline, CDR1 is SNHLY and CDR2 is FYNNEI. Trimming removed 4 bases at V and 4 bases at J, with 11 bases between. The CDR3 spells CASSAGDAGNTIYF. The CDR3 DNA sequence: TGTGCCAGCAGTGCCGGAGACGCCGGAAACACCATATATTTT.

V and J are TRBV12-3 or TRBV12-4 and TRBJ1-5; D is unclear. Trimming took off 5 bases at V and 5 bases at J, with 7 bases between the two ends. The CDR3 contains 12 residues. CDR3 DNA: TGTGCCAGCAGTCGGTTTGATCAGCCCCAGCATTTT. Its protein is CASSRFDQPQHF.

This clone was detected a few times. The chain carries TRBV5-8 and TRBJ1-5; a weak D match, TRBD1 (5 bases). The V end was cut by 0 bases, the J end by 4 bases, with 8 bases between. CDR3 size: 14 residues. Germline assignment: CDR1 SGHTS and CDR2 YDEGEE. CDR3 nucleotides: TGTGCCAGCAGCTTGGTGGAGGGGAATCAGCCCCAGCATTTT. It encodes CASSLVEGNQPQHF. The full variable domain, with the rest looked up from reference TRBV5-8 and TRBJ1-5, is EAGVTQSPTHLIKTRGQQATLRCSPISGHTSVYWYQQALGLGLQFLLWYDEGEERNRGNFPPRFSGRQFPNYSSELNVNALELEDSALYLCASSLVEGNQPQHFGDGTRLSIL.